Listed here are 18 T cell receptor beta chains from one sample, sequenced in a study of radiation and T cells in renal cell carcinoma. Sequencing was performed with immunoSEQ multiplex PCR; in TCRdb, only in-frame clones are kept and a portion is missing. The sample includes some 60,000 clones, roughly four fifths seen only once; the top ten take over 6%. Time point reported: blood 2 weeks post-SBRT. The treatment: 15 Gy SBRT to primary tumor, nephrectomy 4 weeks later. This material consisted of blood, taken from a patient whose treatment included radiotherapy and nephrectomy. The receptors here all came from a man aged 55 to 70 with renal cell carcinoma.

In this sample, this clone turned up a few times. This sequence joins TRBV7-9 and TRBJ2-7; TRBD2 agrees at 7 bases. With 6 bases clipped from V and 5 bases from J, the junction kept 7 bases outside the gene matches. This CDR3 region has 13 residues. The germline V gene encodes CDR1 SEHNR and CDR2 FQNEAQ (reference sequence). The CDR3 is CASSSSGGHEQYV. The CDR3 DNA is TGTGCCAGCAGTTCCTCGGGGGGTCACGAGCAGTACGTC.

This rearrangement joins TRBV5-5 to TRBJ1-1; no definite D call. CDR1 SGHKS and CDR2 YYEKEE come from the germline V gene (reference sequence). This CDR3 region has 11 residues. The V end was cut by 0 bases, the J end by 11 bases, with 8 bases between. CDR3 residues: CASSLGEKAFF. The CDR3 region has the DNA TGTGCCAGCAGCTTGGGGGAAAAGGCTTTCTTT.

V gene TRBV7-9 combines with J gene TRBJ1-4; D call uncertain. Between the trimmed V and J ends, which lost 4 bases and 0 bases, there was a span of 9 bases. CDR1 is SEHNR and CDR2 is FQNEAQ in the germline V gene (reference sequence). The length of the CDR3 is 15 residues. The CDR3 bases are TGTGCCAGCAGCTCGAAGGCGTCAACTAATGAAAAACTGTTTTTT. It is translated as CASSSKASTNEKLFF.

The J gene is TRBJ2-3, the V gene TRBV9, with 9 bases aligning to TRBD2. V shed 3 bases, J shed 4 bases, and the junction held 9 bases outside the gene matches. The CDR3 is 16 amino acids. From germline, CDR1 is SGDLS and CDR2 YYNGEE. The CDR3 bases are TGTGCCAGCAGCGCCGAAGGGCGGGGGGGCTCAGATACGCAGTATTTT. This sequence encodes CASSAEGRGGSDTQYF.

The chain recombines TRBV6-5 with TRBJ1-2; the match to TRBD1 covers 11 bases. The ends lost 4 bases at V and 2 bases at J; junction bases unmatched: 3. Germline values: CDR1 MNHEY, CDR2 SVGAGI. The CDR3 is 15 residues long. Here the CDR3 DNA reads TGTGCCAGCAGTTTCCGGGACAGGGGGAACTATGGCTACACCTTC. Its translation: CASSFRDRGNYGYTF.

The J gene is TRBJ2-4, the V gene TRBV18; D is ambiguous. This CDR3 region has 17 residues. V was clipped by 3 bases and J by 0 bases, with 15 bases between them. Per germline, CDR1 KGHSH and CDR2 LQKENI. In DNA, the CDR3 is TGTGCCAGCTCACCGGAAGGATTCACATTAGCCAAAAACATTCAGTACTTC. It yields the protein CASSPEGFTLAKNIQYF.

The rearrangement uses TRBV7-9 and TRBJ1-5; 10 nucleotides match TRBD1. This CDR3 is 17 amino acids long. Germline V gene data show CDR1 as SEHNR and CDR2 as FQNEAQ (reference sequence). The ends lost 4 bases at V and 1 base at J; junction bases unmatched: 7. This chain's CDR3 is CASSSDRGLGSNQPQHF. CDR3 coding DNA: TGTGCCAGCAGCTCGGACAGGGGGTTGGGGAGCAATCAGCCCCAGCATTTT.

The genes are TRBV11-3 and TRBJ2-7, with 12 bases lining up with TRBD2. Per germline, CDR1 SGHNT and CDR2 YENEEA. The CDR3 runs 15 residues. The V gene end was trimmed by 4 bases and the J gene end by 12 bases; junction bases not matched to a gene: 13. CDR3: CASSSSGLAGARLYV. The CDR3 DNA reads TGTGCCAGCAGCTCGTCGGGACTAGCGGGCGCGAGACTGTACGTC.

This chain joins TRBV19 and TRBJ1-2; 10 bases match TRBD1. Germline loops: CDR1 LNHDA, CDR2 SQIVND (reference sequence). J lost 6 bases, V lost 6 bases, and 7 bases had no gene match. There are 14 residues in the CDR3. This chain's CDR3 is CASSARQGADGYTF. In DNA form, the CDR3 reads TGTGCCAGTAGCGCCCGACAGGGGGCCGATGGCTACACCTTC.

V is TRBV7-6 and J is TRBJ2-1, with 13 bases fitting TRBD2. Germline trimming cut 1 base from V and 6 bases from J; bases unmatched to any gene: 3. Germline CDR1 and CDR2: SGHVS and FNYEAQ. This CDR3 is built from 16 residues. Here the CDR3 DNA reads TGTGCCAGCAGCTTAGTACTAGCGGGAGGGTCCAATGAGCAGTTCTTC. This gives the protein CASSLVLAGGSNEQFF.

J is TRBJ2-5 and V is TRBV19; TRBD2 agrees at 8 bases. This CDR3 contains 15 residues. The germline gives CDR1 LNHDA, CDR2 SQIVND (reference sequence). Trimming removed 6 bases from V and 5 bases from J; junction bases left unmatched: 11. This CDR3 reads CASRTGTGGAETQYF. CDR3 coding DNA: TGTGCCAGTAGAACCGGGACGGGAGGGGCGGAGACCCAGTACTTC.

The chain carries TRBV19 and TRBJ1-2; weak D call: TRBD1 (5 bases). From germline, CDR1 is LNHDA and CDR2 SQIVND (reference sequence). The V gene lost 4 bases and the J gene lost 7 bases, with 19 bases spanning the gap. CDR3 length equals 15 residues. CDR3 sequence reads: CASSSARARPSGYTF. DNA for the CDR3: TGTGCCAGTAGTAGTGCCAGGGCCCGCCCGAGTGGCTACACCTTC. Based on the CDR3 plus reference TRBV19 and TRBJ1-2, the full variable domain is DGGITQSPKYLFRKEGQNVTLSCEQNLNHDAMYWYRQDPGQGLRLIYYSQIVNDFQKGDIAEGYSVSREKKESFPLTVTSAQKNPTAFYLCASSSARARPSGYTFGSGTRLTVV.

The chain combines TRBV4-3 with TRBJ2-3, with D perhaps assigned TRBD1 or TRBD2 (5 bases each). Germline V gene lookup returns CDR1 LGHNA and CDR2 YSLEER. Trimming removed 0 bases at V and 7 bases at J, with 11 bases between. CDR3 length: 14 residues. The CDR3 sequence is CASSQDRGSHTQYF. In DNA, the CDR3 is TGCGCCAGCAGCCAAGATCGGGGCTCACATACGCAGTATTTT.

The rearrangement uses TRBV5-1 and TRBJ1-3, with a weak D call TRBD1 (6 bases). Germline V gives CDR1 SGHRS, CDR2 YFSETQ. This CDR3 has 15 residues. With 4 bases removed from V and 4 bases from J, the gap between germline ends came to 15 bases. For the CDR3, the DNA is TGCGCCAGCAGCACTTCCGGGACATCCGGAAACACCATATATTTT. It is translated as CASSTSGTSGNTIYF.

V is TRBV4-1 and J is TRBJ2-5; TRBD2 is a possible D gene (5 bases). In germline, CDR1 is MGHRA, CDR2 YSYEKL. V lost 0 bases to trimming and J lost 5 bases, with 10 bases between them. The CDR3 extends over 14 amino acids. CDR3 bases: TGCGCCAGCAGCCAAGATTGGCGGAGGGAGACCCAGTACTTC. Translation: CASSQDWRRETQYF.

The chain carries TRBV7-8 and TRBJ1-2; 9 bases are a match to TRBD1. V lost 0 bases, J lost 2 bases, and 4 bases stayed unmatched. The CDR3 is 16 residues long. The germline V gene encodes CDR1 SGHVS and CDR2 FQNEAQ. CDR3 sequence: CASSLAGGQGNYGYTF. CDR3 DNA: TGTGCCAGCAGCTTAGCAGGTGGACAGGGGAACTATGGCTACACCTTC.

This chain links TRBV7-2 with TRBJ2-7; D call uncertain. The CDR3 is 15 residues long. V was trimmed by 2 bases and J by 2 bases, leaving 13 bases between them. Germline CDR1 and CDR2: SGHTA and FQGNSA. CDR3 region: CASSLTGFRAYEQYF. For the CDR3, the DNA is TGTGCCAGCAGCTTAACCGGGTTTCGGGCCTACGAGCAGTACTTC.

The V and J genes are TRBV21-1 and TRBJ2-7; the tabulated D call, TRBD2, remains unverified against the DNA. TRBV21-1 is designated a pseudogene. The CDR3 has 14 residues. The CDR3 protein is CASSTLAGVGEQYV. CDR3 nucleotide sequence: TGTGCCAGCAGCACCCTAGCGGGAGTGGGAGAGCAGTACGTC.